This T cell receptor (beta chain) comes out of a study of T-cell memory formation after mild COVID-19. As for the study in general: Largely, the TCR clusters proved donor specific.

Constant-segment primers were used for 5'RACE, and the resulting TCR alpha and TCR beta cDNA libraries carried sample barcodes and UMIs. Via MiXCR, TCRdb re-called the 5' RACE reads, giving one row per CDR3 protein. Here the sample spans roughly 320,000 distinct CDR3 sequences, around 28% being singletons. The V and J ends lost 5 bases and 0 bases respectively, with 16 bases between them. The CDR3 sequence is 17 residues long. Germline CDR1 is SGHNT and CDR2 is YENEEA. Regarding this clonotype: Its target is unknown.

Study-wide results and caveats: Contracting clones from day 15 to 85 had balanced CD4/CD8; later expanders favoured CD4+.

The source material was PBMCs or a T cell subset sorted from them (not recorded which). This TCR came from an adult woman who had mild COVID-19 (a few samples of this study predate the infection). Cell type and time point are not known. The V call is TRBV11-3, the J call TRBJ2-2; unclear D gene. CDR3 amino acids: CASSPNREKPNTGELFF. The CDR3 bases are TGTGCCAGCAGCCCAAATCGTGAGAAGCCGAACACCGGGGAGCTGTTTTTT.